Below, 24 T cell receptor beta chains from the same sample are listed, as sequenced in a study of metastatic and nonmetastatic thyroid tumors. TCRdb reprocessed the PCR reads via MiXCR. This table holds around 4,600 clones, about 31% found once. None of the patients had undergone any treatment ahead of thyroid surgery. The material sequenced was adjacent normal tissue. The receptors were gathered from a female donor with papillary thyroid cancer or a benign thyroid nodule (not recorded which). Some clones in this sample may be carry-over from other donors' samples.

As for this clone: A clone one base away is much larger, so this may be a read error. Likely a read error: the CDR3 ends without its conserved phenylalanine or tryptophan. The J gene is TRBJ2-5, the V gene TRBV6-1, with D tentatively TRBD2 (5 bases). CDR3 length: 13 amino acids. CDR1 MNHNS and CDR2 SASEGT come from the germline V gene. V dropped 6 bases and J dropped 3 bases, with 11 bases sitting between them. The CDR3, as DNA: TGTGCCAGCAGACAAGCGGCCAAAGAGACCCAGTACCAC. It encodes CASRQAAKETQYH.

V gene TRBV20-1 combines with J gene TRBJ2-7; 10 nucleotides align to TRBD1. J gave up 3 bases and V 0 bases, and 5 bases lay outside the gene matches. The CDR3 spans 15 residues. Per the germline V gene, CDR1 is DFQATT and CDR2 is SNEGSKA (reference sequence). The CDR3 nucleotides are TGCAGTGCTAGAGATTTTCGGACAGGGGGCTACGAGCAGTACTTC. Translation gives CSARDFRTGGYEQYF.

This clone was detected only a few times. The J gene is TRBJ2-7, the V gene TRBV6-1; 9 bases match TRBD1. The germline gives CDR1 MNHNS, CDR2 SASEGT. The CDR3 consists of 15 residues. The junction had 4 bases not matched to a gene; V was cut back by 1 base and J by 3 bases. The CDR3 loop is CASSEDGTGNYEQYF. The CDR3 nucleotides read TGTGCCAGCAGTGAAGACGGGACAGGGAACTACGAGCAGTACTTC.

CDR3 sequence (DNA): TGTGCCAGCAGTTACTCTGGGACAGGGGTCGGTAATTCACCCCTCCACTTT. This translates into CASSYSGTGVGNSPLHF. This chain links TRBV6-5 with TRBJ1-6; 10 nucleotides agree with TRBD1. V lost 0 bases and J lost 6; bases outside the gene matches: 5. Germline V CDR1 and CDR2: MNHEY, SVGAGI. The CDR3 spans 17 residues.

The DNA of the CDR3 is TGTGCCTGGAGTCGCCCGCAGGGCTGGCCTGGGGCCAACGTCCTGACTTTC. Translating it yields CAWSRPQGWPGANVLTF. This chain joins TRBV30 and TRBJ2-6, with a tentative D call TRBD1 (5 bases). This CDR3 is built from 17 residues. Trimming took 2 bases from V and 2 from J, leaving 16 bases between them. CDR1 GTSNPN and CDR2 SVGIG come from the germline V gene (reference sequence).

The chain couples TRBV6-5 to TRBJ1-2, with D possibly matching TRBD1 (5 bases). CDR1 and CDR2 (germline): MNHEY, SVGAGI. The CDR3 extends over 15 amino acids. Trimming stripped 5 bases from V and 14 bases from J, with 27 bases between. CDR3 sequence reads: CASSPSAGTSYGYTF. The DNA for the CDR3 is TGTGCCAGCAGTCCCTCGGCAGGGACCAGCTATGGATATACCTTC.

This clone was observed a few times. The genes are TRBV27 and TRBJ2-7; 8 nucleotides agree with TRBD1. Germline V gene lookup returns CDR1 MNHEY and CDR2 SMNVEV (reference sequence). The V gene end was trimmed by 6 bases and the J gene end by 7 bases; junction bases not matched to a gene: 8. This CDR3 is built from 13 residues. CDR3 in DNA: TGTGCCAGCAGCCCCCAGGGGGCGCGGGAGCAGTACTTC. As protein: CASSPQGAREQYF.

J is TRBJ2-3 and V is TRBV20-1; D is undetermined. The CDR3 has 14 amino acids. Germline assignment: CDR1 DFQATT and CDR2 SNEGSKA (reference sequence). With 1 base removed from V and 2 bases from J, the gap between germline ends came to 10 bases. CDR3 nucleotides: TGCAGTGCTAGAGCCGGAGTCTCCACAGATACGCAGTATTTT. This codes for CSARAGVSTDTQYF.

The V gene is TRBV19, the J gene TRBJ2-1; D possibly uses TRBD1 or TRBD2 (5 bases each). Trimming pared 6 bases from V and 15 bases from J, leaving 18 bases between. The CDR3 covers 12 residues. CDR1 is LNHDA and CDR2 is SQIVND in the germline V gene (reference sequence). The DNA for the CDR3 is TGTGCCAGTAGCCCCGGGACCACTTTCCGGTTCTTC. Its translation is CASSPGTTFRFF.

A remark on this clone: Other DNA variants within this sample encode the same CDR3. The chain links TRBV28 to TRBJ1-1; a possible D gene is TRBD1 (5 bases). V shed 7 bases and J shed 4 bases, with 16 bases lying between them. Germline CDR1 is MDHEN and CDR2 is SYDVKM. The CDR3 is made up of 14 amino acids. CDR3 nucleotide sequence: TGTGCCAGCACGGCAGGGAGGATTTCCACTGAAGCTTTCTTT. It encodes CASTAGRISTEAFF.

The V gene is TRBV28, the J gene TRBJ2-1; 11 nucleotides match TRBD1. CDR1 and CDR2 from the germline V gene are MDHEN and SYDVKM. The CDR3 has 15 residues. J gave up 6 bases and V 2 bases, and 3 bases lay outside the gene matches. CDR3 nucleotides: TGTGCCAGCAGTTTAACGGGACAGGGGGGCAATGAGCAGTTCTTC. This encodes CASSLTGQGGNEQFF.

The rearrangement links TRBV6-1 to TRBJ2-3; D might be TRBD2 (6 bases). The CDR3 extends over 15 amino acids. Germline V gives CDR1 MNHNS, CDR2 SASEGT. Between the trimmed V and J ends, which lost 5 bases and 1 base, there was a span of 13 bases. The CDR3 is CASSLGGIGTDTQYF. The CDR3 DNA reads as TGTGCCAGCAGTTTGGGCGGGATAGGCACAGATACGCAGTATTTT.

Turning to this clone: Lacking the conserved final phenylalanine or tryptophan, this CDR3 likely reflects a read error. The CDR3 bases are TGTGCCAGCAGCACCGGAAGGGGCCCTCACCAGCCCCAGCATTGT. Its protein is CASSTGRGPHQPQHC. The chain recombines TRBV3-1 with TRBJ1-5, with D perhaps TRBD1 (5 bases). Trimming stripped 5 bases from V and 7 bases from J, with 18 bases between. Germline CDR1 and CDR2: LGHDT and YNNKEL (reference sequence). CDR3 size: 15 residues.

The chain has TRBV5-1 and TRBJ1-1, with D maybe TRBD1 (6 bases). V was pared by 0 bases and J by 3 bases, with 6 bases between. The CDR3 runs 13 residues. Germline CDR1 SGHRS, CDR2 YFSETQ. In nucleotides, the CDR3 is TGCGCCAGCAGCTTGGGACAGGACACTGAAGCTTTCTTT. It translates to CASSLGQDTEAFF.

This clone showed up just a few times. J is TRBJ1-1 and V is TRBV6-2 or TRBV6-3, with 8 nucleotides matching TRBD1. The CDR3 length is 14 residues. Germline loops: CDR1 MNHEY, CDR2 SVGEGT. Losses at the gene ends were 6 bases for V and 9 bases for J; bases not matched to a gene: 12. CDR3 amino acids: CASSLRRDRRQAFF. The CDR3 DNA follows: TGTGCCAGCAGCCTACGCCGGGACAGGCGACAAGCTTTCTTT.

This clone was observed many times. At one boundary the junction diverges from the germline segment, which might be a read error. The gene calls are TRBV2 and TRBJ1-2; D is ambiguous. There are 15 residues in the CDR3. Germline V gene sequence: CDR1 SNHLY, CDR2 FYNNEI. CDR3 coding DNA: TGTGCCAGCAGTGAAGCGCGGGGTACTAGCTATGGCCACACCTTC. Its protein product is CASSEARGTSYGHTF.

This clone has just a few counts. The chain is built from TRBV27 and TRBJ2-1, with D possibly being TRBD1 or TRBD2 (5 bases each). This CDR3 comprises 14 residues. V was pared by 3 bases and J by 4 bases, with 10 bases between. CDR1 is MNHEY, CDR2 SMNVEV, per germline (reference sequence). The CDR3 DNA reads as TGTGCCAGCAGTTTTTCAGGGAGATACAATGAGCAGTTCTTC. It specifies CASSFSGRYNEQFF.

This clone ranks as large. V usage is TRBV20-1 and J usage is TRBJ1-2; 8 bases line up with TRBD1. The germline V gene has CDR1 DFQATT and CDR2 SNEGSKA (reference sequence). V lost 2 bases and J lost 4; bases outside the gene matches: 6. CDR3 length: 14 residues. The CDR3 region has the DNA TGCAGTGCTAGAAAGGGGACAGGAACCTATGGCTACACCTTC. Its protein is CSARKGTGTYGYTF.

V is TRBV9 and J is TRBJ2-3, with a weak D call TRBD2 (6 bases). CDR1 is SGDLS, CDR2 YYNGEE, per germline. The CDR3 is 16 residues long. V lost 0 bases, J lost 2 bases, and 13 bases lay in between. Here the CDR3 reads CASSVGGAPYTDTQYF. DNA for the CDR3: TGTGCCAGCAGCGTAGGCGGGGCACCCTACACAGATACGCAGTATTTT.

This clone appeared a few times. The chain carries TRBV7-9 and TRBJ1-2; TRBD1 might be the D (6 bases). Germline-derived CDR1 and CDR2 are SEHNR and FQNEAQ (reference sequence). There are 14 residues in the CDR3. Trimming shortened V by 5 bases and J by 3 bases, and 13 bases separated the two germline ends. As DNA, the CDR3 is TGTGCCAGCAGCCCGGACAGAGGGGACTATGGCTACACCTTC. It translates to CASSPDRGDYGYTF. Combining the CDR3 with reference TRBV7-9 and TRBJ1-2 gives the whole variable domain DTGVSQNPRHKITKRGQNVTFRCDPISEHNRLYWYRQTLGQGPEFLTYFQNEAQLEKSRLLSDRFSAERPKGSFSTLEIQRTEQGDSAMYLCASSPDRGDYGYTFGSGTRLTVV.

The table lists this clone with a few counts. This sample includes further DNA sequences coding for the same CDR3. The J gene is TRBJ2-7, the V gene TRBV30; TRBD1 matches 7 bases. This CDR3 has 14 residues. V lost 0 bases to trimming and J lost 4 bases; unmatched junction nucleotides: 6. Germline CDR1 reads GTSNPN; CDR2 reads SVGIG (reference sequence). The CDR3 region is CAWSVSGTAYEQYF. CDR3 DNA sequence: TGTGCCTGGAGTGTTTCCGGGACAGCTTACGAGCAGTACTTC.

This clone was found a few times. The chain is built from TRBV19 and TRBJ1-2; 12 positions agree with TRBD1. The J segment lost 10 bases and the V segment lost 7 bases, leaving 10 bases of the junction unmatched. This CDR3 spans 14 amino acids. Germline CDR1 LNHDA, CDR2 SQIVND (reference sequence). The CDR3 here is CASTQGDRGPDYTF. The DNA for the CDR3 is TGTGCCAGTACCCAGGGGGACAGGGGGCCAGACTACACCTTC.

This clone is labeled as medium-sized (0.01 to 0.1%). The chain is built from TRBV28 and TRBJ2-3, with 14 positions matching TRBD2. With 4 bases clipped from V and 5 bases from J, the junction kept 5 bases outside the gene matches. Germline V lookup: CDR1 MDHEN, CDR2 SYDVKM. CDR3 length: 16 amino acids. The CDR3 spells CASSSGLAGAEDTQYF. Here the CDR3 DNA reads TGTGCCAGCAGTTCGGGACTAGCGGGAGCGGAAGATACGCAGTATTTT.

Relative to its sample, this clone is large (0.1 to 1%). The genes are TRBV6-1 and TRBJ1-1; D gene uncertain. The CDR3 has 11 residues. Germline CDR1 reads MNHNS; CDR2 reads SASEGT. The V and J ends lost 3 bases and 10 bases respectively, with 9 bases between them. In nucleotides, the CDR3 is TGTGCCAGCAGTGACACCCAAGGAGCTTTCTTT. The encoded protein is CASSDTQGAFF.